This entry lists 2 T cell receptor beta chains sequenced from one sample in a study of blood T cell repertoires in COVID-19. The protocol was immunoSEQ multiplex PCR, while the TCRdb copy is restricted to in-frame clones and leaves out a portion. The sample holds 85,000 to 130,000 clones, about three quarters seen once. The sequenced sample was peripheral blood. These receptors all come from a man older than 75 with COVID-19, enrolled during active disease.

CDR3: CASSVGRFSTDTQYF. The CDR3 DNA reads TGTGCCAGCAGCGTAGGCAGGTTTAGCACAGATACGCAGTATTTT. The chain combines TRBV9 with TRBJ2-3; D is uncertain. V was trimmed by 0 bases and J by 0 bases, leaving 8 bases between them. Per germline, CDR1 SGDLS and CDR2 YYNGEE. The CDR3 consists of 15 residues. The full variable domain, with the rest looked up from reference TRBV9 and TRBJ2-3, is DSGVTQTPKHLITATGQRVTLRCSPRSGDLSVYWYQQSLDQGLQFLIQYYNGEERAKGNILERFSAQQFPDLHSELNLSSLELGDSALYFCASSVGRFSTDTQYFGPGTRLTVL.

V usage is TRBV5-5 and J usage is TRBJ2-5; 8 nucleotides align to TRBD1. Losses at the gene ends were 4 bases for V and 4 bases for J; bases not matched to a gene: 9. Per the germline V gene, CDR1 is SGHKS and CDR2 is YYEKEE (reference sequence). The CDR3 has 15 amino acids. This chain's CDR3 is CASSLGQGSGETQYF. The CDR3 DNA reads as TGTGCCAGCAGCCTCGGACAGGGATCGGGAGAGACCCAGTACTTC.